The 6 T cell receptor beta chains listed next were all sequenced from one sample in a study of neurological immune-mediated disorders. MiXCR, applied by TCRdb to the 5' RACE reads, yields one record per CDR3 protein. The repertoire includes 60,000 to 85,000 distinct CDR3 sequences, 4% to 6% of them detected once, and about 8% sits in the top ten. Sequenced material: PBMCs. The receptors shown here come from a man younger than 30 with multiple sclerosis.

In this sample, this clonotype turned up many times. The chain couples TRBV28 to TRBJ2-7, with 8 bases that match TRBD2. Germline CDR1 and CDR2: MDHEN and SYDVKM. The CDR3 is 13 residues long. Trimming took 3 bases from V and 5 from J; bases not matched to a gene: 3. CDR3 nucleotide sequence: TGTGCCAGCAGTTTTTCGGGAGGGGACGAGCAGTACTTC. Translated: CASSFSGGDEQYF.

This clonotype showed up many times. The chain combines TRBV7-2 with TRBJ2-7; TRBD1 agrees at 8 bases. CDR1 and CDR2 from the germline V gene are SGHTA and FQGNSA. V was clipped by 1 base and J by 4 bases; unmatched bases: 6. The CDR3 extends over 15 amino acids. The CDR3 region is CASSLGWTGWYEQYF. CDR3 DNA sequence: TGTGCCAGCAGCTTAGGGTGGACAGGGTGGTACGAGCAGTACTTC.

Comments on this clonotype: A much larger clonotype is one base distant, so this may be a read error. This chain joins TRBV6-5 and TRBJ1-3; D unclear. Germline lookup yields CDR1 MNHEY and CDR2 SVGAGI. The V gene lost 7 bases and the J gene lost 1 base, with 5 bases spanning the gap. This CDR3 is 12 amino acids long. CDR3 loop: CASTRSGNTIYF. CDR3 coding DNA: TGTGCCAGCACGAGATCTGGAAACACCATATATTTT.

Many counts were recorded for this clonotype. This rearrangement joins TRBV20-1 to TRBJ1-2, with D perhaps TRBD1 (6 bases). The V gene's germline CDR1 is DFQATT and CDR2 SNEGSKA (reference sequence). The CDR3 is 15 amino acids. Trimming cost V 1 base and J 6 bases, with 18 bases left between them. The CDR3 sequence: CSARGVLTGIDGYTF. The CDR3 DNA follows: TGCAGTGCTAGAGGGGTTCTAACAGGGATCGATGGCTACACCTTC.

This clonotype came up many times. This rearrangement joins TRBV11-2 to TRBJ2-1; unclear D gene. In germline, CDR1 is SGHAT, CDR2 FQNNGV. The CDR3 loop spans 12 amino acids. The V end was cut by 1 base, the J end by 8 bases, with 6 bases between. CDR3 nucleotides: TGTGCCAGCAGCTTAGTCGGCGATGAGCAGTTCTTC. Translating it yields CASSLVGDEQFF.

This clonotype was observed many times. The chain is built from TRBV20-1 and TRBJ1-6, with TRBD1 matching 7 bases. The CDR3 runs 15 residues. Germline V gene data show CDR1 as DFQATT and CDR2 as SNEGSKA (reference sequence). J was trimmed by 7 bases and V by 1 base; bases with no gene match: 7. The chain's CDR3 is CSARVGGQPNSPLHF. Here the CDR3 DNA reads TGCAGTGCTAGAGTTGGGGGACAGCCAAATTCACCCCTCCACTTT.